The subject of this entry is one T cell receptor (beta chain). Which antigen it targets is not known. Per-base quality was not reported, and no clone a single base away is much larger than it. The method behind the library was the immunoSEQ multiplex PCR assay. For the multiplex PCR, a mixture combining 60 forward primers for TCR Vbeta segments and 13 reverse primers for TCR Jbeta segments was used. The CDR3 region of rearranged TCR beta genes was amplified from genomic DNA by a multiplex PCR assay. On the Illumina HiSeq System, the amplified TCR beta libraries were sequenced as 87-base-pair reads. Regarding the original processing steps: In a later analysis, tens of millions of unique TCR beta chains were counted across the roughly 670 repertoires, and around 11 million of these chains were shared by at least two donors. To remove PCR and sequencing errors, raw reads were error-corrected and collapsed into unique sequences using a nearest-neighbor algorithm that merged closely related sequences. To assign V, D and J gene segments, CDR3 sequences were aligned to IMGT reference sequences. For a sequence to be retained, a match of at least six nucleotides to both a V gene segment and a J gene segment was required. Rearrangements were classified as productive when the CDR3 lacked stop codons and remained in frame with V and J, and all other rearrangements were classified as non-productive. CDR3 was defined according to IMGT convention as the region running from the second conserved V-encoded cysteine to the conserved J-encoded phenylalanine. The earlier analysis of approximately 500 of the donors excluded sequences that lacked an unambiguous match to a single V gene segment. In an earlier analysis of a few hundred of the donors, V segments were called functional above 56.7% productive rearrangements and were called segregating when the between-donor standard deviation exceeded 5%. A statistical classification framework was built for diagnosing cytomegalovirus status from the catalog of TCR beta chain sequences. In a later analysis, V and J genes were assigned by comparing TCR nucleotide sequences against IMGT/GENE-DB human TR gene sequences. In a later analysis, CDR3 sequences and most-parsimonious VDJ recombination scenarios were assigned using the TCRdist pipeline. A later analysis defined each TCR beta chain by its CDR3 amino acid sequence plus V-gene family, and excluded reads lacking a unique V-gene family. A later analysis removed roughly 590 highly shared, low-generation-probability nucleotide sequences to deal with suspected cross-contamination and a sequencing artifact. For each public chain, a later analysis derived a clonal expansion index from normalized ranks of inferred template counts within each repertoire. In a later analysis, generation probabilities were computed using a VDJ recombination model fitted to out-of-frame rearrangements, and the results were checked against IGoR. Hypergeometric tests were used in a later analysis to score TCR-TCR, TCR-HLA and TCR-CMV co-occurrence, with a repertoire-size bias correction applied to the TCR pairs. To estimate false discovery rates, a later analysis permuted the HLA or CMV assignments 20 times. In a later analysis, co-occurring TCRs were grouped using DBSCAN, with TCRdist sequence similarity added in when clustering inside HLA-allele-positive subsets. Repertoires with fewer than 30,000 or more than 120,000 public chains, plus five repertoires with anomalous nucleotide sharing, were excluded from co-occurrence clustering. Held by TCRdb, this immuneACCESS table contains in-frame sequences only and omits some clones. Under half of the omission traces to an unresolved V gene where checked; the cause of the rest is unknown. The DNA gave D and trimming, while V, J and clone size come from that table. For this sample the table gives roughly 160,000 clones, of which roughly 83% were detected only once. Of the sample, 1.2% is held by the ten largest clones.

From cysteine to phenylalanine, the CDR3 is 17 amino acids long. Here the CDR3 DNA is all that survives: 51 bases in frame from base 1. Taken from the germline V gene (reference sequence), the CDR1 and CDR2 loops are MNHEY and SMNVEV. Unmatched junction bases come to 10, with V trimmed by 1 base and J by 6 bases. This specimen comes from a study of cytomegalovirus exposure and HLA in healthy donors (dated by TCRdb to 2016 to 2017). In terms of the full investigation: In an earlier analysis of some 610 of the donors, 250 to 350 Gb of sequence data and 95 million to 130 million unique TCR beta sequences from about 179 million T cells were reported. A later genetic analysis used genome-wide SNP genotypes for 398 of the 666 donors, treating that subset as a discovery cohort. All discovery cohort repertoires had been generated on a single sequencing platform. Across some 400 genotyped donors of the cohort, an average of approximately 240,000 unique TCR beta nucleotide sequences per donor were sequenced, and 15% to 20% of those sequences were non-productive. High-throughput TCR immunosequencing, statistical association of individual TCRs with disease status, and machine learning were combined to predict cytomegalovirus infection status. In the later analysis, no new phenotypic data were used to find candidate immune exposures; instead, reliance was placed on TCR beta sequences and their occurrence across donors. The study aimed to test whether cataloging public T cell receptors could reveal signatures of past pathogen exposure. A later analysis re-examined previously published TCR beta repertoires from roughly 720 donors and added high-resolution HLA genotyping to investigate patterns of TCR occurrence. Typing coverage varied by locus: roughly 620-640 donors for A, B, C, DRB1 and DQB1; 500 to 550 for DQA1; about 590 for DPA1; roughly 450 for DPB1. The genetic ancestry cluster associated with self-reported Caucasian donors included 80% to 90% of the approximately 400 genotyped donors. Several DR-DQ haplotypes were treated as single units for association and clustering because of strong linkage in the cohort. Both class I and class II loci were covered by HLA typing, at four-digit resolution. A separate validation cohort of more than 100 different subjects was used in addition to the approximately 700-subject first cohort. Donor age, sex, ethnicity and CMV serostatus were collected together with the repertoire data. An early release that covered 640 HLA-typed donors contained about 300 gigabases of sequencing data and around 80 million unique TCR sequences. The T cell repertoires of around 730 subjects were profiled by immunosequencing and related to cytomegalovirus serostatus. An earlier analysis of 587 of the donors applied high-throughput TCR beta sequencing to assess whether each TCR beta V gene segment acted as functional or pseudogenic.

In total, 630 or so healthy bone marrow donors made up the cohort. All cohort members were sampled while nominally healthy, although unrecorded immune exposures were likely present. The donor was CMV seronegative and belonged to the group of 352 seronegative cohort members. A peripheral blood sample was collected from each donor, and TCR beta sequencing was performed on peripheral blood mononuclear cells. Genomic DNA was extracted from the blood cell samples with the Qiagen DNeasy Blood Extraction Kit. Findings and caveats that apply to the study as a whole: Most TCR sequences were seen in very few donors, while some public TCRs were found in many individuals. The presence/absence analyses assumed that sequencing depth was roughly uniform across donors, and that assumption may not be true. In a later analysis, TCR association rates were found to vary across HLA loci, with the most associated TCRs seen for DRB1 alleles and the fewest for HLA-C alleles. Assigning TCR associations to individual alleles was difficult when HLA alleles, especially DR and DQ, strongly co-occurred. Three of the identified cytomegalovirus-associated TCR beta chains were confirmed in vitro to be specific for cytomegalovirus antigens. According to a later genetic analysis, donors in an Asian-associated ancestry cluster had fewer N-insertions in productive TCRs than the approximately 690-donor mean. A further reported finding was that TCR beta sequences accurately predicted the HLA-A and HLA-B alleles for most subjects in the first cohort. A cluster of highly shared sequence variants was judged likely to represent a technical artifact of the sequencing pipeline. In a later analysis, 16,951 TCR beta sequences were associated with specific HLA alleles at a false discovery rate of 0.05. In this cohort, only TCR beta chains were sequenced, and detectable features were limited by the absence of alpha or paired-chain data. An association between a missense DCLRE1C variant and V-gene and J-gene trimming of TCR beta chains was found in a later genetic analysis and replicated in an independent cohort. Because some donors lacked HLA typing at each locus, the association tests relied only on the typed subset. In a later analysis, most CMV-associated TCR beta chains were found to appear HLA-restricted, with HLA associations seemingly driven largely by CMV exposure. A later analysis found that HLA-associated TCR beta chains were more clonally expanded and had lower generation probabilities than equally common non-associated chains. In a later analysis, several top co-occurrence clusters were reported to appear linked to parvovirus B19, influenza, CMV and Epstein-Barr virus. Correlated functional status among segregating V segments might reflect linkage disequilibrium, but an unknown experimental factor could not be ruled out. The study gave a list of 150 to 200 TCR beta chains associated with cytomegalovirus. The classifier was reported to diagnose cytomegalovirus status with high specificity and sensitivity in both the original and validation cohorts. CMV serostatus was the only immune exposure information available for the cohort. In an earlier analysis of approximately 590 of the donors, most TCR beta V segments were observed in productive rearrangements about 90% or about 30% of the time, broadly matching IMGT annotations. Some IMGT-functional V segments, including TRBV6-2 and TRBV6-3, could not be distinguished by the 87-base-pair reads and were therefore excluded. Because counts were too low, around 17 rarely observed V segments, including chromosome 9 orphons, were left out of the earlier analysis of some 640 of the donors. According to the authors, the approach could potentially be generalized to other disease states and immunological phenotypes.

The receptor's source is a boy aged 2-15 years in good health and CMV-seronegative. Sequencing was carried out using PBMCs. The chain is encoded by TRBV27 joined to TRBJ2-2; 8 middle bases align to TRBD2. The base sequence is TGTGCCAGCAGTTTATTTAGTCAGCGGGAGATCGCCGGGGAGCTGTTTTTT. Translated, this gives CASSLFSQREIAGELFF.